The clone carrying this T cell receptor beta chain is deemed medium-sized. The sample originates from a study of molecular identifiers for immune sequencing clone quantification. Each CDR3 protein is one row after TCRdb ran MiXCR on the PCR reads. The sample lists 15,000 to 20,000 distinct CDR3 sequences; about 21% were seen once. Sequences were obtained from naive CD8+ T cells from blood, with Jurkat cell RNA spiked in. Subset described: FACS-sorted CD8+CD4-CCR7+CD45RA+ naive T cells. The clonotype originates from a human donor in good health. Some libraries in this study had Jurkat cell RNA spiked in.

The CDR3 sequence is CASSETGGENSPLHF. CDR3 DNA: TGTGCCAGCAGCGAGACAGGGGGTGAAAATTCACCCCTCCACTTT. The chain combines TRBV9 with TRBJ1-6, with TRBD1 matching 9 bases. Germline V gives CDR1 SGDLS, CDR2 YYNGEE. This CDR3 region has 15 residues. V dropped 3 bases and J dropped 7; count of bases not matched to a gene: 5.